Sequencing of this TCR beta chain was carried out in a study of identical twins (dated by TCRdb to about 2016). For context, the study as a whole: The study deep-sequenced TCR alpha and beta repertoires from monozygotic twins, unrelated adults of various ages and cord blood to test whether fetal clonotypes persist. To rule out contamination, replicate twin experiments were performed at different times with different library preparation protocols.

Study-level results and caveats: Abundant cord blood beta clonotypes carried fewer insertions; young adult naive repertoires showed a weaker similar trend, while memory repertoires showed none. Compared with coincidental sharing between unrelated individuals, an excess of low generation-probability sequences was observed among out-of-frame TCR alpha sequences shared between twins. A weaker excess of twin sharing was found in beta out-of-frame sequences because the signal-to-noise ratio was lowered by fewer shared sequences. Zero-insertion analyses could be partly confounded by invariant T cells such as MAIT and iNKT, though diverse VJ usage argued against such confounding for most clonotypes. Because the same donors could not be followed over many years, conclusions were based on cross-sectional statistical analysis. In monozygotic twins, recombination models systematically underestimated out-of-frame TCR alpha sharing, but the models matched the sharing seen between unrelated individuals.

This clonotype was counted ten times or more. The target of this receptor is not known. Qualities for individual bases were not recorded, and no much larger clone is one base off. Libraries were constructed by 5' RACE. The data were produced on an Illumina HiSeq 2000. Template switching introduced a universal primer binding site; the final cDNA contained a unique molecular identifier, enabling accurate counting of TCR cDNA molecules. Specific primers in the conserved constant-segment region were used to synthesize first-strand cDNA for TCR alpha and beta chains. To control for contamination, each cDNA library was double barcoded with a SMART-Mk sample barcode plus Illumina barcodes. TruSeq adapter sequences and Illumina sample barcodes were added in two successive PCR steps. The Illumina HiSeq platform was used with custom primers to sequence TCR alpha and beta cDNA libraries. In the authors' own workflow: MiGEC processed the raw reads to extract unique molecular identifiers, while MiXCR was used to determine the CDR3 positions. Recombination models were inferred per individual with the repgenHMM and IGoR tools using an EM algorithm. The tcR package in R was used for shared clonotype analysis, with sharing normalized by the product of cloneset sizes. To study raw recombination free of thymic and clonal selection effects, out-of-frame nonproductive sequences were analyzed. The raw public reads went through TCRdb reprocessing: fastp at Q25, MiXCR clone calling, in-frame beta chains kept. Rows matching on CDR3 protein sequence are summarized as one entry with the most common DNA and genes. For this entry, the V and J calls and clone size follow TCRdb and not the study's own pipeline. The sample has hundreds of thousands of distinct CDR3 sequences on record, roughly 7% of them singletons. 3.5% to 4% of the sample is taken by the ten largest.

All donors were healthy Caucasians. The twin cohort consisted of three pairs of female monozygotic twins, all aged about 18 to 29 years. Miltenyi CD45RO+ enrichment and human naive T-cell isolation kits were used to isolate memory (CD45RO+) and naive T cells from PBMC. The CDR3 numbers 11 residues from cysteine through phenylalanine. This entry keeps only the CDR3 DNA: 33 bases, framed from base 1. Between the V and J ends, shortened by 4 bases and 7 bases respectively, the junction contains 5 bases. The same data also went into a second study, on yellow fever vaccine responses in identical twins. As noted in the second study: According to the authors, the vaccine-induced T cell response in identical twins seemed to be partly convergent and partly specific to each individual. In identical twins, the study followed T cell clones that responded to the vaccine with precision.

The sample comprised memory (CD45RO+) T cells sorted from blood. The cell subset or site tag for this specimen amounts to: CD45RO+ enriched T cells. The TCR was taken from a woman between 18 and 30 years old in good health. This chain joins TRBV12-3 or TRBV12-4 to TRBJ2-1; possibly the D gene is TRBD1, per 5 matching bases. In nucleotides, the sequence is TGTGCCAGCAGTTCAGGGAATGAGCAGTTCTTC. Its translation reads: CASSSGNEQFF.